The rows below give T cell receptor beta chains drawn from one sample of a study of cytomegalovirus exposure and HLA in healthy donors. Clones were sequenced by immunoSEQ multiplex PCR, and TCRdb holds only the in-frame ones, with some missing. The sample consists of about 150,000 clones, about 72% of them appearing once. Input material: PBMCs. Receptors originate from a man aged 35 to 55 in good health and CMV-seronegative. Each CDR3 is given with its conserved first and last residue. Each record gives: CDR3 protein, CDR3 DNA, clone size, J gene, V gene, D gene. A D gene is named only where the DNA matches it firmly. The size field is filled for only some rows; it gives once, few, many or a size class.

CDR3: CAWRTSGTIYEQYF; DNA: TGTGCCTGGAGGACTTCCGGGACTATCTACGAGCAGTACTTC; size: once; J: TRBJ2-7; V: TRBV30; D: TRBD2
CDR3: CATSRARDSDYGYTF; DNA: TGTGCCACCAGCAGAGCGCGGGACAGTGACTATGGCTACACCTTC; size: NA; J: TRBJ1-2; V: TRBV15; D: TRBD1
CDR3: CASSLVGEDYGYTF; DNA: TGCGCCAGCAGCTTGGTTGGGGAGGACTATGGCTACACCTTC; size: NA; J: TRBJ1-2; V: TRBV5-1; D: NA
CDR3: CAWSADRGYHEQYF; DNA: TGTGCCTGGAGTGCGGACAGGGGTTACCACGAGCAGTACTTC; size: NA; J: TRBJ2-7; V: TRBV30; D: TRBD1
CDR3: CASSGTDNSPLHF; DNA: TGTGCCAGCAGCGGGACAGATAATTCACCCCTCCACTTT; size: NA; J: TRBJ1-6; V: TRBV6-5; D: TRBD1
CDR3: CASSLTSGGTYEQYF; DNA: TGTGCCAGCAGCTTGACTAGCGGGGGAACCTACGAGCAGTACTTC; size: NA; J: TRBJ2-7; V: TRBV7-2; D: TRBD2
CDR3: CASSFGQDLMDTQYF; DNA: TGTGCCAGCAGTTTTGGACAGGACCTTATGGATACGCAGTATTTT; size: NA; J: TRBJ2-3; V: TRBV27; D: TRBD1
CDR3: CASSQLSAGYNEQFF; DNA: TGTGCCAGCAGTCAACTAAGCGCGGGATACAATGAGCAGTTCTTC; size: NA; J: TRBJ2-1; V: TRBV6-1; D: NA
CDR3: CASSIGHGAGETQYF; DNA: TGTGCCAGTAGTATTGGTCACGGGGCGGGGGAGACCCAGTACTTC; size: few; J: TRBJ2-5; V: TRBV19; D: NA
CDR3: CASSLYPGLLEEQYF; DNA: TGTGCCAGCAGCTTGTACCCGGGGTTACTGGAAGAGCAGTACTTC; size: NA; J: TRBJ2-7; V: TRBV5-6; D: NA
CDR3: CASRPGPGTGELFF; DNA: TGTGCCAGCAGACCAGGGCCGGGCACCGGGGAGCTGTTTTTT; size: few; J: TRBJ2-2; V: TRBV6-4; D: NA
CDR3: CASSSYEERQLIGQETQYF; DNA: TGTGCCAGCAGCTCATACGAGGAGAGACAGCTAATAGGTCAAGAGACCCAGTACTTC; size: NA; J: TRBJ2-5; V: TRBV7-6; D: NA
CDR3: CASSASDSYNEQFF; DNA: TGTGCCAGCAGCGCTAGCGACTCCTACAATGAGCAGTTCTTC; size: NA; J: TRBJ2-1; V: TRBV6-5; D: NA
CDR3: CASSADRGTAETQYF; DNA: TGTGCCAGCAGCGCGGACAGGGGTACGGCAGAGACCCAGTACTTC; size: NA; J: TRBJ2-5; V: TRBV9; D: TRBD1
CDR3: CASSQDPGQAWETQYF; DNA: TGCGCCAGCAGCCAAGACCCCGGACAGGCCTGGGAGACCCAGTACTTC; size: NA; J: TRBJ2-5; V: TRBV4-1; D: TRBD1
CDR3: CASSYEGGRSNEKLFF; DNA: TGTGCCAGCAGTTATGAGGGGGGGAGGTCTAATGAAAAACTGTTTTTT; size: NA; J: TRBJ1-4; V: TRBV6-5; D: NA
CDR3: CASSPQRQQGEGGYTF; DNA: TGTGCCAGCAGCCCGCAACGCCAACAGGGGGAGGGCGGCTACACCTTC; size: NA; J: TRBJ1-2; V: TRBV5-8; D: TRBD1
CDR3: CASKSGQGNQPQNF; DNA: TGTGCCAGCAAAAGTGGACAGGGCAATCAGCCCCAGAATTTT; size: NA; J: TRBJ1-5; V: TRBV6-1; D: TRBD1
CDR3: CASSLAGRVDTQYF; DNA: TGTGCCAGCAGCTTAGCCGGGAGAGTAGATACGCAGTATTTT; size: NA; J: TRBJ2-3; V: TRBV13; D: NA
CDR3: CASRGTGPRNSLGANYGYTF; DNA: TGTGCCAGCAGAGGGACAGGGCCGAGAAACAGCTTGGGGGCTAACTATGGCTACACCTTC; size: NA; J: TRBJ1-2; V: TRBV2; D: TRBD1
CDR3: CASRDRDNTEAFF; DNA: TGTGCCAGCCGGGACAGAGATAACACTGAAGCTTTCTTT; size: NA; J: TRBJ1-1; V: TRBV2; D: TRBD1
CDR3: CASSPGLASTYEQYF; DNA: TGTGCCAGCAGCCCGGGTCTAGCGTCTACCTACGAGCAGTACTTC; size: NA; J: TRBJ2-7; V: TRBV5-6; D: NA
CDR3: CSARRLEVLAGEYF; DNA: TGCAGCGCCCGCCGCCTAGAGGTTCTAGCGGGAGAGTATTTT; size: NA; J: TRBJ2-3; V: TRBV29-1; D: TRBD2
CDR3: CSVDLAGAPQETQYF; DNA: TGCAGCGTTGATTTAGCGGGAGCTCCCCAAGAGACCCAGTACTTC; size: NA; J: TRBJ2-5; V: TRBV29-1; D: TRBD2
CDR3: CSAMTGEEFEQYF; DNA: TGCAGCGCCATGACGGGGGAGGAATTCGAGCAGTACTTC; size: NA; J: TRBJ2-7; V: TRBV29-1; D: NA
CDR3: CASSQVSGGGYGYPF; DNA: TGCGCCAGCAGCCAAGTTTCTGGGGGCGGCTATGGCTACCCCTTC; size: once; J: TRBJ1-2; V: TRBV4-3; D: NA
CDR3: CASSSDPGQGELFF; DNA: TGCGCCAGCAGCTCAGACCCCGGGCAGGGCGAGCTGTTTTTT; size: NA; J: TRBJ2-2; V: TRBV5-1; D: NA
CDR3: CASSLVQSYSGANVLTF; DNA: TGTGCCAGCAGCTTAGTACAGTCTTACTCTGGGGCCAACGTCCTGACTTTC; size: NA; J: TRBJ2-6; V: TRBV11-2; D: NA
CDR3: CASSEAPGQGARGANVLTF; DNA: TGTGCCAGCAGTGAAGCCCCCGGACAGGGGGCGAGGGGGGCCAACGTCCTGACTTTC; size: few; J: TRBJ2-6; V: TRBV6-1; D: TRBD1
CDR3: CASSLIVGGRTGELFF; DNA: TGTGCCAGCAGCTTAATTGTCGGGGGGCGCACCGGGGAGCTGTTTTTT; size: NA; J: TRBJ2-2; V: TRBV7-3; D: NA
CDR3: CASSQDSVLATEEQYF; DNA: TGCGCCAGCAGCCAAGATAGTGTGCTAGCGACCGAAGAGCAGTACTTC; size: NA; J: TRBJ2-5; V: TRBV4-1; D: NA
CDR3: CASSQVAGGGTDTQYF; DNA: TGTGCCAGCAGCCAAGTAGCGGGGGGGGGCACAGATACGCAGTATTTT; size: few; J: TRBJ2-3; V: TRBV4-2; D: TRBD2
CDR3: CASSLSGGISYEQYF; DNA: TGTGCCAGCAGCCTTAGCGGGGGGATCTCCTACGAGCAGTACTTC; size: NA; J: TRBJ2-7; V: TRBV9; D: TRBD2
CDR3: CASSAPGQRYGYTF; DNA: TGCGCCAGCAGCGCCCCGGGACAGAGATATGGCTACACCTTC; size: NA; J: TRBJ1-2; V: TRBV4-1; D: TRBD1
CDR3: CGLGGRGSYNEQFF; DNA: TGTGGGCTGGGTGGCAGGGGGTCCTACAATGAGCAGTTCTTC; size: NA; J: TRBJ2-1; V: TRBV25-1; D: TRBD1
CDR3: CASTRTRTGVSEAFF; DNA: TGCGCCAGCACCCGAACCCGGACAGGGGTGTCGGAAGCTTTCTTT; size: NA; J: TRBJ1-1; V: TRBV5-1; D: TRBD1
CDR3: CASSPYGASYEQYF; DNA: TGCGCCAGCAGCCCCTACGGAGCCTCCTACGAGCAGTACTTC; size: once; J: TRBJ2-7; V: TRBV5-1; D: NA